Below are 2 T cell receptor beta chains sequenced from a single sample in a study of Ad26.COV2.S vaccination and SARS-CoV-2 variants. The data were produced by immunoSEQ multiplex PCR, yet TCRdb's version contains in-frame clones alone and is incomplete. The sample lists under 400,000 clones; around 86% were seen once. Stated treatment: roughly 18 received Ad26.COV2.S at low or high dose, single or two shots; about 5 received placebo; per-sample allocation not given. Day 63 after the first injection of vaccine or placebo was the sampling time. This material consisted of peripheral blood, taken in a trial of Ad26.COV2.S vaccine versus placebo. These receptors originate from a person aged 18-65 years who received the Ad26.COV2.S COVID-19 vaccine or a placebo.

V gene TRBV11-2 combines with J gene TRBJ1-2; a weak D match, TRBD1 (5 bases). The CDR3 length is 16 residues. Trimming shortened V by 3 bases and J by 4 bases, and 18 bases separated the two germline ends. CDR1 and CDR2 from the germline V gene are SGHAT and FQNNGV. CDR3 amino acids: CASSLMGRSGGYGYTF. CDR3 bases: TGTGCCAGCAGCTTGATGGGTCGCTCGGGGGGCTATGGCTACACCTTC.

This clone showed up just once. The chain combines TRBV15 with TRBJ2-7; maybe TRBD2 (6 bases). The CDR3 consists of 17 residues. Trimming pared 5 bases from V and 4 bases from J, leaving 24 bases between. Germline V gene data show CDR1 as LNHNV and CDR2 as YYDKDF (reference sequence). The CDR3 sequence is CATSHPPRRGLTYEQYF. The DNA for the CDR3 is TGTGCCACCAGCCACCCCCCCCGTCGGGGACTTACATACGAGCAGTACTTC.